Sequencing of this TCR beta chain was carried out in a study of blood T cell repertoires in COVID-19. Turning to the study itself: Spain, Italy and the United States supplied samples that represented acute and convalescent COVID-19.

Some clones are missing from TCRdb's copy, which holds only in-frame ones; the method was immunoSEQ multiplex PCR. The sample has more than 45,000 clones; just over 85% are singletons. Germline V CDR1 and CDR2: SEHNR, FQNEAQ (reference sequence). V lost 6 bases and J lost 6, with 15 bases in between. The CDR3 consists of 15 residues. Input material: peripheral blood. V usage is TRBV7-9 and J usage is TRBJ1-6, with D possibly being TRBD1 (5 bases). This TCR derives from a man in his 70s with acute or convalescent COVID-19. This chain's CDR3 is CASSPQTAINSPLHF. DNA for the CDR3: TGTGCCAGCAGTCCCCAGACAGCGATTAATTCACCCCTCCACTTT.